This TCR beta chain derives from a study of beta chain features in type 1 diabetes. Study in general: Cell yields, gender and age were comparable in patients and healthy donors. Study-wide points: Naive, central memory and Treg TCRB repertoires appeared more alike in patients than in healthy donors. There was a moderate but significant shortening of TCRB CDR3s in all four CD4+ subsets of Type 1 diabetes patients.

Via the markers CD45RO/CCR7/CD25/CD127/CD95/CD27, stem cell-like memory, regulatory, central memory and naive CD4+ cells were sorted. V gave up 7 bases and J gave up 5 bases, with 12 bases separating them. Per germline, CDR1 SGHVS and CDR2 FQNEAQ. The CDR3 length is 13 residues. cDNA synthesis used the whole RNA isolate, giving expressed TCRB sequences. Sequencing used immunoSEQ multiplex PCR; TCRdb keeps in-frame clones, though not all of them. The sample records 300,000 to 350,000 clones, roughly 13% being singletons. Regarding this clone: The antigen is undetermined.

V is TRBV7-8 and J is TRBJ1-5; possible D gene TRBD1, 6 bases. Sequencing used naive CD4+ T cells from blood. This TCR derives from a woman younger than 30 with type 1 diabetes. The CDR3 protein is CASTTGGYQPQHF. CDR3 DNA: TGTGCCAGCACGACAGGCGGATATCAGCCCCAGCATTTT.